Listed here are 3 T cell receptor beta chains from one sample, sequenced in a study of graft-versus-host responses after intestinal transplantation. TCRdb's copy holds only in-frame clones and misses some; the assay was immunoSEQ multiplex PCR. Here the sample spans about 97,000 clones, roughly 90% being singletons. The material was PBMCs, obtained 450 to 480 days after intestinal transplant. The receptors here all came from a human patient who received an intestinal transplant, so some T cells may come from the graft donor.

This clone appeared once. The J gene is TRBJ2-7, the V gene TRBV18, with 11 bases identical to TRBD2. V lost 5 bases, J lost 2 bases, and 8 bases stayed unmatched. The CDR3 runs 16 residues. Germline CDR1 is KGHSH and CDR2 is LQKENI. This CDR3 reads CASSSPLAGATYEQYF. The CDR3 bases are TGTGCCAGCTCATCCCCACTAGCGGGGGCGACCTACGAGCAGTACTTC.

The gene calls are TRBV7-8 and TRBJ2-5, with 7 nucleotides matching TRBD1. Germline V gene lookup returns CDR1 SGHVS and CDR2 FQNEAQ. The ends lost 1 base at V and 5 bases at J; junction bases unmatched: 7. The CDR3 has 15 residues. CDR3 nucleotides: TGTGCCAGCAGCTTAGTTGAGGGGGCCTCGGAGACCCAGTACTTC. Translated, it gives CASSLVEGASETQYF.

This clone appeared once. This sequence joins TRBV13 and TRBJ2-5, with a possible D match to TRBD2 (7 bases). The V and J ends lost 5 bases and 4 bases respectively, with 17 bases between them. Germline values: CDR1 PRHDT, CDR2 FYEKMQ (reference sequence). The CDR3 contains 15 residues. For the CDR3, the DNA is TGTGCCAGCAGCCGGGGCGGGGGCGGAGGAGAGACCCAGTACTTC. Translated, it gives CASSRGGGGGETQYF.